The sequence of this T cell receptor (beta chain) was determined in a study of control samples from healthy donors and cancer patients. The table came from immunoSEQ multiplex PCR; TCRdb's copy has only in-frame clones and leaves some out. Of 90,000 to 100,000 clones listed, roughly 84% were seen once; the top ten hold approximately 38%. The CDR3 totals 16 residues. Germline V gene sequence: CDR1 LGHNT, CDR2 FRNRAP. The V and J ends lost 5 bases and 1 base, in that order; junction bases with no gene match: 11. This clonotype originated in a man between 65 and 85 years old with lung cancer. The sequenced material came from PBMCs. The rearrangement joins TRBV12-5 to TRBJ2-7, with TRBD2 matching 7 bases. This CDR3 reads CASGPNSRGGSYEQYF. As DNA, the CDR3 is TGTGCTAGTGGTCCGAATTCGAGGGGAGGGTCCTACGAGCAGTACTTC. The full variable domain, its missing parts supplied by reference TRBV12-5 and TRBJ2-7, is DARVTQTPRHKVTEMGQEVTMRCQPILGHNTVFWYRQTMMQGLELLAYFRNRAPLDDSGMPKDRFSAEMPDATLATLKIQPSEPRDSAVYFCASGPNSRGGSYEQYFGPGTRLTVT.